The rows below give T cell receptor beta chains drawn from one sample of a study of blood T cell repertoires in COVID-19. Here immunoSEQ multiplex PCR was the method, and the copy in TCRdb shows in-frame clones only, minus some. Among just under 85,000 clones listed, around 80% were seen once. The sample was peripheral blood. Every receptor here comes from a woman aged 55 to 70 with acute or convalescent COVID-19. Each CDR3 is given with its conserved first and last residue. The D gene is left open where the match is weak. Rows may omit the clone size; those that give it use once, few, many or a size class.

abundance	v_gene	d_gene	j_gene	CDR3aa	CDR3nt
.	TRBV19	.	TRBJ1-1	CASRRPGQTTEAFF	TGTGCCAGTAGGAGACCCGGACAGACCACTGAAGCTTTCTTT
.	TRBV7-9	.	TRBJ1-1	CASTGQMNTEAFF	TGTGCCAGCACCGGACAGATGAACACTGAAGCTTTCTTT
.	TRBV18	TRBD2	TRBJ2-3	CASSPWTSGGTDTQYF	TGTGCCAGCTCACCCTGGACTAGCGGGGGAACAGATACGCAGTATTTT
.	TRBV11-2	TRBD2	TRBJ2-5	CASRGGVGLADGETQYF	TGTGCCAGCAGGGGGGGCGTGGGACTAGCGGACGGAGAGACCCAGTACTTC
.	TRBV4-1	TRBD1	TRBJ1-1	CASSQQGGMMTEAFF	TGCGCCAGCAGCCAGCAGGGGGGAATGATGACTGAAGCTTTCTTT
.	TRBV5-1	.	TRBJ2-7	CASSLTRGWNEQYF	TGCGCCAGCAGCTTAACCAGGGGTTGGAACGAGCAGTACTTC
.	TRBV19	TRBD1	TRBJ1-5	CATRDRNQPQHF	TGTGCCACCCGGGACAGAAATCAGCCCCAGCATTTT
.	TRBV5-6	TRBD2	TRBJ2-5	CASRPGLAGRKETQYF	TGTGCCAGCAGACCCGGGTTAGCGGGGCGAAAAGAGACCCAGTACTTC
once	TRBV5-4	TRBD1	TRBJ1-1	CASSSWQGDTEAFF	TGTGCCAGCAGCTCTTGGCAGGGGGACACTGAAGCTTTCTTT
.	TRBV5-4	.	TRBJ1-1	CASSLGGANTEAFF	TGTGCCAGCAGCTTAGGAGGGGCGAACACTGAAGCTTTCTTT
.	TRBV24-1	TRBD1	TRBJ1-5	CATSGTDRGPNQPQHF	TGTGCCACCAGTGGCACTGACAGGGGCCCTAATCAGCCCCAGCATTTT
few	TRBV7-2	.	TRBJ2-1	CASSHRSNEQFF	TGTGCCAGCAGCCACAGGAGCAATGAGCAGTTCTTC
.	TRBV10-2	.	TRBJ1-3	CASSDLAAGGTIYF	TGCGCCAGCAGTGATTTGGCAGCGGGTGGCACCATATATTTT
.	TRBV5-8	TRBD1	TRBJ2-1	CASSPGTDYNEQFF	TGTGCCAGCAGCCCGGGGACAGACTACAATGAGCAGTTCTTC
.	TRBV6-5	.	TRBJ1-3	CASSYLFSDTIYF	TGTGCCAGCAGTTACTTGTTCTCAGACACCATATATTTT
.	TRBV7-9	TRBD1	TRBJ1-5	CASSADRPYQPQHF	TGTGCCAGCAGTGCGGACAGGCCCTATCAGCCCCAGCATTTT
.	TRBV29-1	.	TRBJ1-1	CSSSGTSNTEAFF	TGCAGCTCATCTGGGACATCCAACACTGAAGCTTTCTTT
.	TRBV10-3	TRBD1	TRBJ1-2	CAISRDSLYGYTF	TGTGCCATAAGCCGGGACAGCCTCTATGGCTACACCTTC
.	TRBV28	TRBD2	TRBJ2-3	CASSFLGGRRETDTQYF	TGTGCCAGCAGTTTTTTAGGCGGGAGAAGGGAAACAGATACGCAGTATTTT
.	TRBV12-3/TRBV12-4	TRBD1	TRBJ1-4	CLLGTGDEKLFF	TGCCTACTCGGGACAGGGGATGAAAAACTGTTTTTT
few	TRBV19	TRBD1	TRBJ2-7	CASSTSGTGVVEQYF	TGTGCCAGTAGTACCTCCGGGACAGGGGTGGTAGAGCAGTACTTC
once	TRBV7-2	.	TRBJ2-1	CASSLGHNNEQFF	TGTGCCAGCAGCTTAGGGCACAACAATGAGCAGTTCTTC
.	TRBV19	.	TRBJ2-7	CASSKTSGVSYEQYF	TGTGCCAGTAGTAAAACAAGCGGAGTCTCCTACGAGCAGTACTTC
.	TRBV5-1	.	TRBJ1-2	CASSISHSNYGYTF	TGCGCCAGCAGCATTTCACATTCTAACTATGGCTACACCTTC
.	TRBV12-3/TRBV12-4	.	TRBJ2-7	CASSFGSSYEQYF	TGTGCCAGCAGTTTCGGGTCCTCCTACGAGCAGTACTTC
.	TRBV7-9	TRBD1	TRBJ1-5	CASSSQTGQGEGQPQHF	TGTGCCAGCAGCTCCCAAACCGGACAGGGAGAGGGTCAGCCCCAGCATTTT
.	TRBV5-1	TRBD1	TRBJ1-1	CASSSRDRGGSSSPNTEAFF	TGCGCCAGCAGCTCCCGGGACAGGGGGGGATCCTCCTCACCGAACACTGAAGCTTTCTTT
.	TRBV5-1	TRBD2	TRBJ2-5	CASSPTTSEETQYF	TGCGCCAGCAGCCCAACTACTAGCGAAGAGACCCAGTACTTC
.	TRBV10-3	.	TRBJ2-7	CAISESLAPYEQYF	TGTGCCATCAGTGAGTCCCTGGCCCCCTACGAGCAGTACTTC
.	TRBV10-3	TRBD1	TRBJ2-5	CAISGGGVETQYF	TGTGCCATCAGTGGAGGGGGCGTGGAGACCCAGTACTTC
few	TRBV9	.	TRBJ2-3	CASSVAPSTDTQYF	TGTGCCAGCAGCGTAGCTCCGAGCACAGATACGCAGTATTTT
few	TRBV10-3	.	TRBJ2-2	CATVGAPGELFF	TGTGCCACCGTGGGAGCCCCCGGGGAGCTGTTTTTT
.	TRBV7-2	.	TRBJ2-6	CAGQLSGANVLTF	TGTGCCGGTCAACTCTCTGGGGCCAACGTCCTGACTTTC
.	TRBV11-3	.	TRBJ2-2	CASGPGGSNTGELFF	TGTGCCAGCGGCCCAGGGGGGTCGAACACCGGGGAGCTGTTTTTT
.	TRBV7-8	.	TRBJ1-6	CASSFERLNSPLHF	TGTGCCAGCAGCTTCGAACGACTAAATTCACCCCTCCACTTT
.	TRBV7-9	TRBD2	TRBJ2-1	CASSPPWGSGRGEQFF	TGTGCCAGCAGCCCCCCTTGGGGGAGCGGGAGGGGTGAGCAGTTCTTC
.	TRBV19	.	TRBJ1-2	CASSSGTLYGYTF	TGTGCCAGTAGCTCCGGGACACTCTATGGCTACACCTTC
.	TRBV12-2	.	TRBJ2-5	CASRSPGLVTETQYF	TGTGCAAGTCGCTCACCGGGACTGGTAACGGAGACCCAGTACTTC
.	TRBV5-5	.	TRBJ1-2	CASSGARQASNYGYTF	TGTGCCAGCAGCGGAGCCCGACAGGCAAGTAACTATGGCTACACCTTC
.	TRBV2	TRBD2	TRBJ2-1	CASSQLTGLGSYNEQFF	TGTGCCAGCAGTCAATTAACAGGACTAGGCTCCTACAATGAGCAGTTCTTC
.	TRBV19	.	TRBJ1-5	CASSEGPADHQPQHF	TGTGCCAGTAGCGAGGGCCCAGCCGATCATCAGCCCCAGCATTTT
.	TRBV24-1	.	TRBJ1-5	CATSPRVVRNQPQHF	TGTGCCACCAGTCCCCGGGTAGTTCGCAATCAGCCCCAGCATTTT
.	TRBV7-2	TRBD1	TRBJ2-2	CASSLQGAPGELFF	TGTGCCAGCAGCTTGCAGGGGGCGCCCGGGGAGCTGTTTTTT
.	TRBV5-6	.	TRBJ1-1	CASSLRDTLIF	TGTGCCAGCAGCTTGAGGGACACCTTGATCTTT
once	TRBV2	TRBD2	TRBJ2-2	CASSRIRLAENTGELFF	TGTGCCAGCAGTCGGATAAGACTAGCGGAGAACACCGGGGAGCTGTTTTTT
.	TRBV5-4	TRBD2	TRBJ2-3	CASSLRTGGGDTQYF	TGTGCCAGCAGCCTCAGGACGGGAGGCGGGGATACGCAGTATTTT
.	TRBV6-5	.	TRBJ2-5	CANAEGRGTQYF	TGTGCCAACGCGGAGGGAAGGGGGACCCAGTACTTC
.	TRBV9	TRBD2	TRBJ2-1	CASSVGGGRATNEQFF	TGTGCCAGCAGCGTAGGGGGCGGGAGGGCCACCAATGAGCAGTTCTTC
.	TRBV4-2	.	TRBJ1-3	CASSQAGGSSGNTIYF	TGTGCCAGCAGCCAAGCCGGGGGGAGCTCTGGAAACACCATATATTTT
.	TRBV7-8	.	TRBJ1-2	CASSLGAAGNGYTF	TGTGCCAGCAGCTTAGGGGCGGCAGGGAATGGCTACACCTTC
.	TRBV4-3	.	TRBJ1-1	CASSQDWANTEAFF	TGCGCCAGCAGCCAAGATTGGGCGAACACTGAAGCTTTCTTT
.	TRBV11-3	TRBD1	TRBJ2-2	CASSLEGDRVGTGELFF	TGTGCCAGCAGCTTAGAAGGGGACAGGGTGGGCACCGGGGAGCTGTTTTTT
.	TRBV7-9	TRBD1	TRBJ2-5	CASSLGQGNPNQETQYF	TGTGCCAGCAGCTTAGGACAGGGAAACCCCAACCAAGAGACCCAGTACTTC